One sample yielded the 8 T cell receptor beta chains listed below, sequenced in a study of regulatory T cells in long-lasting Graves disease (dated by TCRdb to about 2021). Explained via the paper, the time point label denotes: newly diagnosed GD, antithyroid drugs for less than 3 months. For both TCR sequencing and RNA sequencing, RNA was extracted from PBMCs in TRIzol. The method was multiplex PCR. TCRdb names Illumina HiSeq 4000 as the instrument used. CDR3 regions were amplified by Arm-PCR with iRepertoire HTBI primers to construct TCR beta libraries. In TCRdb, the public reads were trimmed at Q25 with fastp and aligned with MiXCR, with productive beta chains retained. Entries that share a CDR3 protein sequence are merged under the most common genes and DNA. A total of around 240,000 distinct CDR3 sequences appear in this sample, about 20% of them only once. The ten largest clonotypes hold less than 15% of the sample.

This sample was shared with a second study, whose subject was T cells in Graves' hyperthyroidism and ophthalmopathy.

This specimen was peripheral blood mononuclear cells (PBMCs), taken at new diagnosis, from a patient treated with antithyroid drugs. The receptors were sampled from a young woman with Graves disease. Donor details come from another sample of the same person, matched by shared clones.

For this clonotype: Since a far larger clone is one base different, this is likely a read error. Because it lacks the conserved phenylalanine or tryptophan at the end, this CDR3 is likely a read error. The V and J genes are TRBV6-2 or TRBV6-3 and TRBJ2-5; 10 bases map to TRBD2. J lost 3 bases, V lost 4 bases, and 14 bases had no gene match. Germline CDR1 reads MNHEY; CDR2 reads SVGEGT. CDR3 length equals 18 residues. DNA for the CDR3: TGTGCCAGCAGTTTCGGGGTCCGACTAGCGGGCGGAAAAGAGACCCAGTACTCC. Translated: CASSFGVRLAGGKETQYS.

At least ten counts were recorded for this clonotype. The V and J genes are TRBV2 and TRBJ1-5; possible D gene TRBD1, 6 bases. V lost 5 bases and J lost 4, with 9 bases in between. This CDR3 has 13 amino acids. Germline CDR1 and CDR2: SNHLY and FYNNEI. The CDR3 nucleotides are TGTGCCAGCAGTTGGACAGTGAATCAGCCCCAGCATTTT. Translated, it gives CASSWTVNQPQHF.

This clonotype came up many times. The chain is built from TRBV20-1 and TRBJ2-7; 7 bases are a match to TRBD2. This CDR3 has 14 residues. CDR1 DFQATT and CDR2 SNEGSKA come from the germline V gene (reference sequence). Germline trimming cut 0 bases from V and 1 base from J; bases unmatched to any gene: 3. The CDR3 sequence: CSARDPAGSYEQYF. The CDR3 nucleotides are TGCAGTGCTAGAGATCCAGCGGGGTCCTACGAGCAGTACTTC.

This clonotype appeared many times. Here the CDR3 DNA reads TGTGCCAGCAGTAGGACAGGGGGGGGCACTGAAGCTTTCTTT. This codes for CASSRTGGGTEAFF. V usage is TRBV6-4 and J usage is TRBJ1-1; TRBD1 aligns across 10 bases. J was trimmed by 4 bases and V by 5 bases; bases with no gene match: 4. Germline V gene data show CDR1 as MRHNA and CDR2 as SNTAGT. The CDR3 covers 14 residues.

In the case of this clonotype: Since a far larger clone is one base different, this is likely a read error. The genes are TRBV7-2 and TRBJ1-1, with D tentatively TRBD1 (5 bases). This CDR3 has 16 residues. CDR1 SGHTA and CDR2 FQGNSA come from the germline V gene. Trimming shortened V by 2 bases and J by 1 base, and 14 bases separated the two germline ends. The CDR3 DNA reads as TGTGCCAGCAGCTTACCTTTTTCAGGGAAGAACACTGAAGCTTTCTTT. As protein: CASSLPFSGKNTEAFF.

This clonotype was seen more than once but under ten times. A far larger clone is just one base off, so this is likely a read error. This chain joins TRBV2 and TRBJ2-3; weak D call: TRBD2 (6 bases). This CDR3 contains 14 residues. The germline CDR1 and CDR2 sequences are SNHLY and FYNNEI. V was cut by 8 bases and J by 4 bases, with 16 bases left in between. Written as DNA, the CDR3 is TGTGCCAGCGGGACTCCCGTCGGGTCAGATACGCAGTATTTT. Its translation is CASGTPVGSDTQYF.

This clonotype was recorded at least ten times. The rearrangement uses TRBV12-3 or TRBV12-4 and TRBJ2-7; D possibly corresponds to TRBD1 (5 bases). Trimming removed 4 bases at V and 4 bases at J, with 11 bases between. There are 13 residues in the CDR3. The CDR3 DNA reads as TGTGCCAGCAGTTCGTCGACAGTTTACGAGCAGTACTTC. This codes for CASSSSTVYEQYF.

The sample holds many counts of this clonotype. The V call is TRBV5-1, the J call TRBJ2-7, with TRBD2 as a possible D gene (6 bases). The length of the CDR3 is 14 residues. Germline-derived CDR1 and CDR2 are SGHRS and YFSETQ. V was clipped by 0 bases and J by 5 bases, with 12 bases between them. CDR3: CASSLVAEGDEQYF. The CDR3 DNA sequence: TGCGCCAGCAGCTTGGTTGCGGAGGGCGACGAGCAGTACTTC. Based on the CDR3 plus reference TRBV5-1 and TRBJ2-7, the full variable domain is KAGVTQTPRYLIKTRGQQVTLSCSPISGHRSVSWYQQTPGQGLQFLFEYFSETQRNKGNFPGRFSGRQFSNSRSEMNVSTLELGDSALYLCASSLVAEGDEQYFGPGTRLTVT.